This is a list of T cell receptor beta chains from one sample in a study of blood T cells in healthy people across ages. TCRdb redid the calling of the 5' RACE reads with MiXCR, one entry per CDR3 protein. The table has about 1.8 million distinct CDR3 sequences, roughly 49% seen once. Input material: blood. All receptors derive from a woman aged 40 to 50 in good health. Each CDR3 is given with its conserved first and last residue. The D gene is left open where the match is weak. Size values are once, few and many counts, or a class for expanded clones, and some rows have none.

clone_size d_call cdr3_length j_call v_call cdr3_aa cdr3_nt
- - 16 TRBJ2-3 TRBV28 CASNPQGGASPDTQYF TGTGCCAGCAATCCACAGGGGGGGGCCAGCCCAGATACGCAGTATTTT
- - 12 TRBJ2-5 TRBV6-2/TRBV6-3 CASRKGLETQYF TGTGCCAGCAGGAAGGGGCTAGAGACCCAGTACTTC
- TRBD2 14 TRBJ2-7 TRBV5-1 CASSWDAGGYEQYF TGCGCCAGCAGCTGGGACGCGGGGGGCTACGAGCAGTACTTC
- TRBD1 15 TRBJ1-5 TRBV7-2 CASSTGQGSNQPQHF TGTGCCAGCAGCACCGGACAGGGGAGCAATCAGCCCCAGCATTTT
- TRBD2 17 TRBJ2-1 TRBV3-1 CASSQDLSAGHHNEQFF TGTGCCAGCAGCCAAGACCTCTCAGCGGGGCACCACAATGAGCAGTTCTTC
- TRBD1 14 TRBJ2-2 TRBV7-3 CASGGQENTGELFF TGTGCCAGCGGAGGACAGGAGAACACCGGGGAGCTGTTTTTT
- - 13 TRBJ2-4 TRBV29-1 CSVDEGRQNIQYF TGCAGCGTTGATGAGGGCAGGCAAAACATTCAGTACTTC
few TRBD2 16 TRBJ2-3 TRBV4-3 CASSQDRLAGVDTQYF TGCGCCAGCAGCCAAGATCGACTAGCGGGGGTAGATACGCAGTATTTT
- TRBD1 14 TRBJ2-1 TRBV12-3/TRBV12-4 CASTQGQGAYEQFF TGTGCCAGCACCCAAGGACAGGGGGCCTATGAGCAGTTCTTC
few TRBD1 15 TRBJ2-1 TRBV6-6 CASTELTGGWSEQFF TGTGCCAGCACCGAACTGACAGGGGGTTGGAGTGAGCAGTTCTTC